What follows is one TCR beta chain and its context. What it binds is not known. This sample was included in a study of T cells in localized non-small cell lung cancer. Study-level findings and limits: Appearance in adjacent lung was seen for a median around 58 of the top 100 tumor clones. In uninvolved adjacent lung, T cell clonality reached its highest value, exceeding tumor.

Sequencing used immunoSEQ multiplex PCR; TCRdb keeps in-frame clones, though not all of them. The data show approximately 24,000 clones, less than 95% seen once. The germline V gene encodes CDR1 SQVTM and CDR2 ANQGSEA. The J segment lost 4 bases and the V segment lost 6 bases, leaving 6 bases of the junction unmatched. The CDR3 covers 13 residues. This chain uses TRBV29-1 with TRBJ2-5; 9 bases are shared with TRBD2. Here the sequenced sample was peripheral blood, taken before any cancer treatment. This clonotype was sampled from a female donor older than 55 with stage II squamous cell lung carcinoma. CDR3 bases: TGCAGCGTCATAGCGGGGGTGGGAGAGACCCAGTACTTC. Translation gives CSVIAGVGETQYF.